Listed here is a single T cell receptor beta chain. Its antigen is currently unknown. No infections or other immune events were documented during collection. These data belong to a study of identifying expanded T cells in peripheral blood. This CDR3 comprises 13 residues. Germline CDR1 MNHEY, CDR2 SVGAGI. V gave up 6 bases and J gave up 4 bases, with 12 bases separating them. Study-level findings and limits: Two-week clone count variance significantly increased as total template count grew.

Method: immunoSEQ multiplex PCR; TCRdb's copy keeps in-frame clones and lacks some. The sample yields 70,000 or so clones, 85% to 90% seen once. This TCR came from a person aged 18-70 years in good health. The chain uses TRBV6-5 and TRBJ1-1, with D unclear. The material sequenced was blood. In nucleotides, the CDR3 is TGTGCCAGCAGCCCGGCCAGGCGCACTGAAGCTTTCTTT. Translated: CASSPARRTEAFF.